The 10 T cell receptor beta chains given below trace back to one sample, sequenced in a study of T cells in tuberculosis. Method: immunoSEQ multiplex PCR; TCRdb's copy keeps in-frame clones and lacks some. The sample yields roughly 30,000 clones, about nine tenths seen once. The sequencing sample was made of PBMCs. The receptor set was obtained from a donor aged 10-30 years with latent tuberculosis or without tuberculosis infection.

A single count supports this clone. The V call is TRBV28, the J call TRBJ1-5; TRBD1 is a possible D gene (6 bases). Germline values: CDR1 MDHEN, CDR2 SYDVKM. The CDR3 loop spans 16 amino acids. Trimming cost V 6 bases and J 4 bases, with 19 bases left between them. In DNA, the CDR3 is TGTGCCAGCAGCCCTTTTAGCAGGGGCGAGAATCAGCCCCAGCATTTT. Its protein product is CASSPFSRGENQPQHF.

The genes are TRBV9 and TRBJ2-1; TRBD1 matches 7 bases. The CDR3 totals 15 residues. Germline values: CDR1 SGDLS, CDR2 YYNGEE. Trimming at V came to 3 bases and at J to 0 bases, leaving 3 bases not matched to a gene. For the CDR3, the DNA is TGTGCCAGCAGCGCCTCAGGGGGCTCCTACAATGAGCAGTTCTTC. Translated: CASSASGGSYNEQFF.

The chain is built from TRBV10-3 and TRBJ2-2; 8 nucleotides align to TRBD1. The J segment lost 3 bases and the V segment lost 4 bases, leaving 7 bases of the junction unmatched. The CDR3 extends over 16 amino acids. CDR1 is ENHRY, CDR2 SYGVKD, per germline. The CDR3 reads CAISAYRGTDTGELFF. The CDR3 region has the DNA TGTGCCATCAGTGCGTACAGGGGGACGGACACCGGGGAGCTGTTTTTT.

The CDR3 sequence is CASSEGAGRHEQYF. The CDR3 DNA follows: TGTGCCAGCAGTGAAGGCGCAGGGCGCCACGAGCAGTACTTC. The chain carries TRBV25-1 and TRBJ2-7; possibly TRBD1 for D (5 bases). The CDR3 runs to 14 residues. Germline lookup yields CDR1 MGHDK and CDR2 SYGVNS. Trimming pared 2 bases from V and 5 bases from J, leaving 13 bases between.

The chain joins TRBV19 to TRBJ2-7, with 9 bases identical to TRBD1. This CDR3 spans 13 amino acids. Germline V gives CDR1 LNHDA, CDR2 SQIVND (reference sequence). The V gene end was trimmed by 8 bases and the J gene end by 4 bases; junction bases not matched to a gene: 6. For the CDR3, the DNA is TGTGCCAGTGATCCGGGACAGGGTTACGAGCAGTACTTC. Translating gives CASDPGQGYEQYF.

The chain couples TRBV9 to TRBJ1-2, with D perhaps TRBD1 (6 bases). In germline, CDR1 is SGDLS, CDR2 YYNGEE. The CDR3 length is 15 residues. The V end was cut by 2 bases, the J end by 8 bases, with 19 bases between. The chain's CDR3 is CASSVTGFQGWGYTF. The CDR3 region has the DNA TGTGCCAGCAGCGTGACAGGTTTTCAGGGCTGGGGCTACACCTTC.

This rearrangement joins TRBV7-2 to TRBJ2-7, with D perhaps matching TRBD2 (6 bases). The CDR3 runs to 15 residues. Per germline, CDR1 SGHTA and CDR2 FQGNSA. Trimming shortened V by 2 bases and J by 1 base, and 12 bases separated the two germline ends. CDR3 coding DNA: TGTGCCAGCAGCTTAAGGACTACAATATCCTACGAGCAGTACTTC. Protein sequence: CASSLRTTISYEQYF.

The V gene is TRBV10-2, the J gene TRBJ2-2; the match to TRBD1 covers 8 bases. V dropped 7 bases and J dropped 3; count of bases not matched to a gene: 10. The germline V gene encodes CDR1 WSHSY and CDR2 SAAADI. This CDR3 contains 16 residues. CDR3 residues: CASTTLGRGHTGELFF. In DNA, the CDR3 is TGCGCCAGCACCACCCTAGGCAGGGGGCACACCGGGGAGCTGTTTTTT.

The chain carries TRBV29-1 and TRBJ2-4; D is unresolved. This CDR3 region has 13 residues. In germline, CDR1 is SQVTM, CDR2 ANQGSEA. CDR3 in DNA: TGCGCCGCGACCGGAGTAGCCAAAAACATTCAGTACTTC. Its translation: CAATGVAKNIQYF.

This clone has only one observation. The rearrangement joins TRBV15 to TRBJ2-1; tentatively, D is TRBD2 (5 bases). CDR3 length equals 14 residues. V gave up 5 bases and J gave up 5 bases, with 13 bases separating them. The germline gives CDR1 LNHNV, CDR2 YYDKDF (reference sequence). The CDR3 region is CATSARGMNNEQFF. The CDR3 DNA follows: TGTGCCACCAGCGCCCGGGGTATGAACAATGAGCAGTTCTTC.